These 2 T cell receptor beta chains were all obtained from the same sample, sequenced in a study of monozygotic twins with inflammatory bowel disease. Using the 5' RACE reads, TCRdb records one entry per CDR3 protein without DNA. The sample holds 330,000 or so distinct CDR3 sequences. Specimen: blood. Source of these receptors: a human donor with ulcerative colitis or Crohn's disease, or a healthy co-twin of an affected twin (not recorded which).

V usage is TRBV7-2 and J usage is TRBJ2-5; the TCRdb D gene call, TRBD1, has no DNA to confirm it. The CDR3 is 11 amino acids. Germline CDR1 is SGHTA and CDR2 is FQGNSA. The CDR3 reads CASSLMGDQYF.

CDR3 sequence reads: CASSFIVAGVNEQFF. The J gene is TRBJ2-1, the V gene TRBV5-8; TCRdb's D call of TRBD2 is untestable without DNA. The CDR3 runs to 15 residues. Per germline, CDR1 SGHTS and CDR2 YDEGEE.